The 3 T cell receptor beta chains listed next were all sequenced from one sample in a study of Ad26.COV2.S vaccination and SARS-CoV-2 variants. Using immunoSEQ multiplex PCR, the repertoire was profiled, and TCRdb retains in-frame clones only, with some absent. The sample carries 300,000 to 400,000 clones, 86% recorded once. Treatment noted: 15 to 20 received Ad26.COV2.S at low or high dose, single or two shots; about 5 received placebo; per-sample allocation not given. Sampling was done on day 63 after the first vaccine or placebo injection. This sample comprised peripheral blood, obtained in a trial of Ad26.COV2.S vaccine versus placebo. These receptors were taken from a person between 18 and 60 years old who received the Ad26.COV2.S COVID-19 vaccine or a placebo.

The chain joins TRBV14 to TRBJ1-1; D possibly corresponds to TRBD1 (5 bases). The CDR3 has 16 residues. The ends were cut back, 5 bases at V and 0 bases at J, with 16 bases in the middle. Per germline, CDR1 SGHDN and CDR2 FVKESK. CDR3 protein: CASSGLNRHLNTEAFF. Here the CDR3 DNA reads TGTGCCAGCAGCGGATTGAACAGGCACCTGAACACTGAAGCTTTCTTT.

For this clone: This sample also contains other DNA sequences that code for the same CDR3. This chain joins TRBV5-1 and TRBJ2-1, with 9 bases aligning to TRBD1. This CDR3 comprises 15 residues. V dropped 3 bases and J dropped 4; count of bases not matched to a gene: 5. CDR1 and CDR2 from the germline V gene are SGHRS and YFSETQ. The CDR3 spells CASSSSGTGYNEQFF. CDR3 coding DNA: TGCGCCAGCAGCTCCTCCGGGACAGGGTACAATGAGCAGTTCTTC.

J is TRBJ1-4 and V is TRBV29-1; TRBD1 is a possible D gene (5 bases). This CDR3 spans 14 amino acids. V gave up 1 base and J gave up 8 bases, with 14 bases separating them. The germline CDR1 and CDR2 sequences are SQVTM and ANQGSEA. DNA of the CDR3: TGCAGCGTTGAAGTGCGGGGCCAGGCGGAAAAACTGTTTTTT. Protein: CSVEVRGQAEKLFF.